Listed here is a single TCR beta chain. Vbeta (60) and Jbeta (13) primers were used in the PCR. Here immunoSEQ multiplex PCR was the method, and the copy in TCRdb shows in-frame clones only, minus some. The table has some 98,000 clones, roughly four fifths seen once. These data come from a study of cytomegalovirus exposure and HLA in healthy donors. Study details: Earlier results showed some 120 million unique TCR beta sequences derived from some 190 million T cells. For the approximately 400 genotyped donors, roughly 80% fell within the Caucasian-associated ancestry cluster.

V lost 6 bases and J 0 bases, leaving 17 bases between the germline ends. CDR3 length: 16 residues. Germline V gives CDR1 SQVTM, CDR2 ANQGSEA. The chain uses TRBV29-1 and TRBJ1-4, with D unclear. Sequenced sample: PBMCs. This TCR came from a human donor in good health. CDR3 bases: TGCAGCGTGCTAGAGGGATTTACAACAACTAATGAAAAACTGTTTTTT. As protein: CSVLEGFTTTNEKLFF. Drawing the rest from reference TRBV29-1 and TRBJ1-4, the complete variable domain is SAVISQKPSRDICQRGTSLTIQCQVDSQVTMMFWYRQQPGQSLTLIATANQGSEATYESGFVIDKFPISRPNLTFSTLTVSNMSPEDSSIYLCSVLEGFTTTNEKLFFGSGTQLSVL.